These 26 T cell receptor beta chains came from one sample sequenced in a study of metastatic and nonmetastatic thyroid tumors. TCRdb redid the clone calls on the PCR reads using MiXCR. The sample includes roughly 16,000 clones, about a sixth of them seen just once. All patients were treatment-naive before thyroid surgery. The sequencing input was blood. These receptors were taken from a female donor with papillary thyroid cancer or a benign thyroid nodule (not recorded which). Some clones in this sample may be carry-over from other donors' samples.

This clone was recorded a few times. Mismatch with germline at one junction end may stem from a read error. The CDR3 region has the DNA TGTGCCAGCATTTACTCGAACGTCAGATTGAGGGGCGATGGCTACACCTTC. This codes for CASIYSNVRLRGDGYTF. The V gene is TRBV6-2 or TRBV6-3, the J gene TRBJ1-2; maybe TRBD1 (5 bases). Germline V gives CDR1 MNHEY, CDR2 SVGEGT. The CDR3 runs 17 residues.

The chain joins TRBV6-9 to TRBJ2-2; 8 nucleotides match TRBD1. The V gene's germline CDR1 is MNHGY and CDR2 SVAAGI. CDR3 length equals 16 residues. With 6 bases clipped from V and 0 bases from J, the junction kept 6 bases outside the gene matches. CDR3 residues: CASSPRTGSNTGELFF. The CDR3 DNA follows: TGTGCCAGCAGCCCAAGGACAGGGTCGAACACCGGGGAGCTGTTTTTT.

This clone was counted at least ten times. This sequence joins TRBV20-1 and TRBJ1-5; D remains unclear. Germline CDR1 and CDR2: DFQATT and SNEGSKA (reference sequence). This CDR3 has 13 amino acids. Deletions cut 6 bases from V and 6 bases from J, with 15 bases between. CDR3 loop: CSAWASPGQPQHF. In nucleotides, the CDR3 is TGCAGTGCCTGGGCCTCTCCGGGTCAGCCCCAGCATTTT.

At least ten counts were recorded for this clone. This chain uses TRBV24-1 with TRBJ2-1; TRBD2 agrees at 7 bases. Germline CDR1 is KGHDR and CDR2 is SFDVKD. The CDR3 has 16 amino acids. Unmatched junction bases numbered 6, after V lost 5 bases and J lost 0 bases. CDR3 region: CATSGRRTSSYNEQFF. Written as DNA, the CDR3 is TGTGCCACCAGTGGCCGGAGGACTAGCTCCTACAATGAGCAGTTCTTC.

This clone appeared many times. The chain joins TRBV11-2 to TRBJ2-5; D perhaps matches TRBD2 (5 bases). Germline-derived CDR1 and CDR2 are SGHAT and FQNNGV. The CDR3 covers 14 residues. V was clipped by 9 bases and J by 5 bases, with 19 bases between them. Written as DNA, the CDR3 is TGTGCCAGTAACCGGGATAGTACATCGGAGACCCAGTACTTC. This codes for CASNRDSTSETQYF. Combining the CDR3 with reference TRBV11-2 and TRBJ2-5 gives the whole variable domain EAGVAQSPRYKIIEKRQSVAFWCNPISGHATLYWYQQILGQGPKLLIQFQNNGVVDDSQLPKDRFSAERLKGVDSTLKIQPAKLEDSAVYLCASNRDSTSETQYFGPGTRLLVL.

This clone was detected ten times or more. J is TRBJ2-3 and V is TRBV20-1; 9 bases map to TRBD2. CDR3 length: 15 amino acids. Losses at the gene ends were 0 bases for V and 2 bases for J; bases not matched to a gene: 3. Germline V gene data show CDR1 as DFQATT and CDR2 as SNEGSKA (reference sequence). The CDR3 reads CSARDPSGNTDTQYF. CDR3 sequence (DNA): TGCAGTGCTAGAGATCCTAGCGGGAACACAGATACGCAGTATTTT.

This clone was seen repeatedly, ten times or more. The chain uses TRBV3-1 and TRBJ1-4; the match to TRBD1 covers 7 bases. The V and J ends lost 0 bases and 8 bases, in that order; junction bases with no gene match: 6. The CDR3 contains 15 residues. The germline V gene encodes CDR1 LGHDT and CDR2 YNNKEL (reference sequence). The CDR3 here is CASSQDLTGWEKLFF. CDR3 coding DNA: TGTGCCAGCAGCCAAGACCTGACAGGGTGGGAAAAACTGTTTTTT.

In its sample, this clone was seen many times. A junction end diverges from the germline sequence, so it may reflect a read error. The CDR3 sequence: CASSSRETLYF. As DNA, the CDR3 is TGTGCCAGCAGTTCTCGAGAGACCCTGTACTTC. The chain recombines TRBV12-3 or TRBV12-4 with TRBJ2-5, with D unresolved. This CDR3 contains 11 residues.

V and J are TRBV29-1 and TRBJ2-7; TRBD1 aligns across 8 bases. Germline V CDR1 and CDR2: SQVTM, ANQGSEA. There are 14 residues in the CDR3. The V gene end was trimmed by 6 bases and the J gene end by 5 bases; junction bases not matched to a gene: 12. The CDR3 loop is CSVVPDGQGHEQYF. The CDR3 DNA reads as TGCAGCGTGGTCCCAGATGGACAGGGCCACGAGCAGTACTTC.

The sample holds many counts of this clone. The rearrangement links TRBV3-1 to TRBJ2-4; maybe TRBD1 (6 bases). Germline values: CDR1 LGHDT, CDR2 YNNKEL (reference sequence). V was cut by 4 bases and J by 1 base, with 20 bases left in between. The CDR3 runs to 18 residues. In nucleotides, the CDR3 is TGTGCCAGCAGCCCCCTAGGGGCGCAGGGGCGGGCCAAAAACATTCAGTACTTC. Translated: CASSPLGAQGRAKNIQYF.

The CDR3 coding sequence is TGTGCCAGCAGTACCCAAGAAGACAGGGGTTCACCCTACGAGCAGTACTTC. It yields the protein CASSTQEDRGSPYEQYF. The rearrangement uses TRBV6-1 and TRBJ2-7; 8 positions agree with TRBD1. In germline, CDR1 is MNHNS, CDR2 SASEGT. The CDR3 covers 17 residues. V lost 5 bases, J lost 2 bases, and 14 bases stayed unmatched.

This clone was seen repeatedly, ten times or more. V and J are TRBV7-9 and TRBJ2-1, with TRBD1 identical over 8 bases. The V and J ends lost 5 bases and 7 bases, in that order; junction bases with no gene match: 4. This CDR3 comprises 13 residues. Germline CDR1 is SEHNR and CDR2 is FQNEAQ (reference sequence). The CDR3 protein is CASSPGGSNEQFF. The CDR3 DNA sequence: TGTGCCAGCAGCCCAGGGGGCTCAAATGAGCAGTTCTTC.

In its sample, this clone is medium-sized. CDR3 residues: CASNPGQGYTGELFF. In DNA form, the CDR3 reads TGCGCCAGCAACCCCGGACAGGGGTACACCGGGGAGCTGTTTTTT. V gene TRBV5-1 combines with J gene TRBJ2-2; 9 bases align to TRBD1. CDR1 is SGHRS and CDR2 is YFSETQ in the germline V gene. V was clipped by 6 bases and J by 3 bases; unmatched bases: 6. The CDR3 has 15 amino acids. The full variable domain, rest sourced from reference TRBV5-1 and TRBJ2-2, is KAGVTQTPRYLIKTRGQQVTLSCSPISGHRSVSWYQQTPGQGLQFLFEYFSETQRNKGNFPGRFSGRQFSNSRSEMNVSTLELGDSALYLCASNPGQGYTGELFFGEGSRLTVL.

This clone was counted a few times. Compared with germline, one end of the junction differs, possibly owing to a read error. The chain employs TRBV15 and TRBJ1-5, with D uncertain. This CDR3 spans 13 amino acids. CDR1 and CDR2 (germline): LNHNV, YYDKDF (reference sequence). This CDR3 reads CDTSTQEDQPQHF. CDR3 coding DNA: TGTGACACCAGTACTCAGGAGGATCAGCCCCAGCATTTT. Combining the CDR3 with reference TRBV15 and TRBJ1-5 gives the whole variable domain DAMVIQNPRYQVTQFGKPVTLSCSQTLNHNVMYWYQQKSSQAPKLLFHYYDKDFNNEADTPDNFQSRRPNTSFCFLDIRSPGLGDTAMYLCDTSTQEDQPQHFGDGTRLSIL.

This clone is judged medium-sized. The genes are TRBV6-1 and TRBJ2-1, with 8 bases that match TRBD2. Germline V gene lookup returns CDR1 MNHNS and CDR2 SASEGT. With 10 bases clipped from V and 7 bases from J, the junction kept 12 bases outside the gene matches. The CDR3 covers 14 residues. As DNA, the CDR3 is TGTGCCATCCTTGGTGGCGGGGGGTTGAATGAGCAGTTCTTC. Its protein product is CAILGGGGLNEQFF.

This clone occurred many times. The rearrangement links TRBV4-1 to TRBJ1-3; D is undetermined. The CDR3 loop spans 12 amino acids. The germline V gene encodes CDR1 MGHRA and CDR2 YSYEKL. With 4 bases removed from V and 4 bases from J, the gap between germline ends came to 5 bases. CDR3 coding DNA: TGCGCCAGCAGCCGCTGGGGAAACACCATATATTTT. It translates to CASSRWGNTIYF.

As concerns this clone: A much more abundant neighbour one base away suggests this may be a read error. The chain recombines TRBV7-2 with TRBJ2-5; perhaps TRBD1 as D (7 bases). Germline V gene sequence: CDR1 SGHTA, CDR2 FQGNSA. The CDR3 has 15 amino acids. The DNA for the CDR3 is TGTGCCAGCAGCCCAAGTCGGGGGCAGGGGGAGATCCAGTACTTC. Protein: CASSPSRGQGEIQYF.

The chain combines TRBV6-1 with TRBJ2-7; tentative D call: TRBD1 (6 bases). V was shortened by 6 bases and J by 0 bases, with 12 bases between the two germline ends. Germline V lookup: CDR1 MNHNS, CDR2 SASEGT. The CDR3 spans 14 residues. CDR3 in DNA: TGTGCCAGCAGACAGGGTGCCCTCTCCTACGAGCAGTACTTC. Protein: CASRQGALSYEQYF.

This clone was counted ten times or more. CDR3 coding DNA: TGTGCCAGCTCACCCCCGGGGGGCGAAAAACTGTTTTTT. Translating gives CASSPPGGEKLFF. The chain carries TRBV18 and TRBJ1-4; weak D call: TRBD1 (6 bases). The length of the CDR3 is 13 residues. In germline, CDR1 is KGHSH, CDR2 LQKENI. The V gene lost 3 bases and the J gene lost 8 bases, with 10 bases spanning the gap.

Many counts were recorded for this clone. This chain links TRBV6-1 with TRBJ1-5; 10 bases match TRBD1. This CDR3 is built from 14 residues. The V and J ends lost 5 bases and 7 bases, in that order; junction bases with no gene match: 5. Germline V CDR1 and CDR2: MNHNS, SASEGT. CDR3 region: CASSNRDRGQPQHF. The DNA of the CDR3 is TGTGCCAGCAGTAACCGGGACAGGGGCCAGCCCCAGCATTTT.

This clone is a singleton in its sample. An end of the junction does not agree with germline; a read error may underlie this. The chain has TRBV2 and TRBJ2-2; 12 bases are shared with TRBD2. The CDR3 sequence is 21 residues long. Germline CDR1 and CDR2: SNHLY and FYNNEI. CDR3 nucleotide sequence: TGTGCCAGCAGTGAAAGATGTAGGCAGGGCTGGACTAGCGGGACCCCCGGGGAGCTGTTCTTT. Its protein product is CASSERCRQGWTSGTPGELFF.

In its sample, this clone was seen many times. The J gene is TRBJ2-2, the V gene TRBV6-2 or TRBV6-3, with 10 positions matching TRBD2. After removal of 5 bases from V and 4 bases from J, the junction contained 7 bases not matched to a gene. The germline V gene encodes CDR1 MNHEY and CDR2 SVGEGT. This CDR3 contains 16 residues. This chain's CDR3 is CASSDLAGDLTGELFF. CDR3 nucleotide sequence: TGTGCCAGCAGTGACCTAGCGGGAGACCTCACCGGGGAGCTGTTTTTT.

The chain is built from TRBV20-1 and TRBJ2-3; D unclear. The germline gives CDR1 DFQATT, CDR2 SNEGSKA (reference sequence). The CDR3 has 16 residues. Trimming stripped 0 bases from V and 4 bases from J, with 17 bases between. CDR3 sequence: CSARDPSRRPPDTQYF. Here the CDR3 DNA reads TGCAGTGCTAGAGATCCATCGAGGAGACCCCCAGATACGCAGTATTTT.

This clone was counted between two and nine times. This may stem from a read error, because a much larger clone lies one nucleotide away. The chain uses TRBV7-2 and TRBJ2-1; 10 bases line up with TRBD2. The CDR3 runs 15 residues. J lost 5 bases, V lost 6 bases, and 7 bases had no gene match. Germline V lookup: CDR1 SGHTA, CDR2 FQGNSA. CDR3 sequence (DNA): TGTGCCAGCAGTTCTCCTAGCGGGGGTCACAATGAGCAGTTCTTC. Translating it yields CASSSPSGGHNEQFF.

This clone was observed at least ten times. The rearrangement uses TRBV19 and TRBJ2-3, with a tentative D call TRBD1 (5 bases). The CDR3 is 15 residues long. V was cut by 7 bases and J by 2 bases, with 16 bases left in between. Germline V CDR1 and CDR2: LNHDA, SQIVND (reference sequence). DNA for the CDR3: TGTGCCAGTACAAGAACTTCGACAGCCACAGATACGCAGTATTTT. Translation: CASTRTSTATDTQYF.

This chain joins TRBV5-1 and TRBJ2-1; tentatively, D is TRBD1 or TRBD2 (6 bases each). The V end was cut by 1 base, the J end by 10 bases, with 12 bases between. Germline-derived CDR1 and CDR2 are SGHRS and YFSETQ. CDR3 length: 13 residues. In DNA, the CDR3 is TGCGCCAGCAGCTTGAACGGGGGCAACGAGCAGTTCTTC. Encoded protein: CASSLNGGNEQFF. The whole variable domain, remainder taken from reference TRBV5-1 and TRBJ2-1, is KAGVTQTPRYLIKTRGQQVTLSCSPISGHRSVSWYQQTPGQGLQFLFEYFSETQRNKGNFPGRFSGRQFSNSRSEMNVSTLELGDSALYLCASSLNGGNEQFFGPGTRLTVL.